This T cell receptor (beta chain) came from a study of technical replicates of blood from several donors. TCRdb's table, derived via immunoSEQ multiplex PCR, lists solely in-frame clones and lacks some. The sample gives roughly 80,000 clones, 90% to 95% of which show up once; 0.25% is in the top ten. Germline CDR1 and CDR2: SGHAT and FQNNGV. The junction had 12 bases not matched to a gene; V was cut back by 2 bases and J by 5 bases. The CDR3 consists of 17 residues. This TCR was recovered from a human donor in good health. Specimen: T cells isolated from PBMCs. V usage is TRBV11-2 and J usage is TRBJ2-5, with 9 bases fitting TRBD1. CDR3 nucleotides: TGTGCCAGCAGCTTAATTGGGGAAACAGGGGGCAGGGAGACCCAGTACTTC. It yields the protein CASSLIGETGGRETQYF. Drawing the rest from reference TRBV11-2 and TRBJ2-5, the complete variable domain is EAGVAQSPRYKIIEKRQSVAFWCNPISGHATLYWYQQILGQGPKLLIQFQNNGVVDDSQLPKDRFSAERLKGVDSTLKIQPAKLEDSAVYLCASSLIGETGGRETQYFGPGTRLLVL.